This is a list of T cell receptor beta chains from one sample in a study of cytomegalovirus exposure and HLA in healthy donors. Data came from immunoSEQ multiplex PCR; TCRdb stores just in-frame clones and leaves some out. The sample records more than 95,000 clones, 75% to 85% being singletons. The specimen sequenced was PBMCs. These receptors all come from a woman in her fifties or sixties in good health and CMV-seropositive. Both conserved end residues are part of each CDR3. Each record gives: D gene, V gene, J gene, clone size, CDR3 DNA, CDR3 protein. A D gene is named only where the DNA matches it firmly. Not every row has a clone size; where given, it reads once, few, many or a size class.

D gene: .; V gene: TRBV28; J gene: TRBJ1-1; clone size: .; CDR3 DNA: TGTGCCAGCTACCCTACAGGGATTATCCCAAGAAACACTGAAGCTTTCTTT; CDR3 protein: CASYPTGIIPRNTEAFF
D gene: TRBD1; V gene: TRBV7-8; J gene: TRBJ2-3; clone size: .; CDR3 DNA: TGTGCCAGCAGCCCCGACAGGGGGGCGGGCACAGATACGCAGTATTTT; CDR3 protein: CASSPDRGAGTDTQYF
D gene: .; V gene: TRBV5-1; J gene: TRBJ2-5; clone size: .; CDR3 DNA: TGCGCCAGCAGCTTGGACTCGGAAGAGACCCAGTACTTC; CDR3 protein: CASSLDSEETQYF
D gene: TRBD1; V gene: TRBV7-3; J gene: TRBJ2-5; clone size: .; CDR3 DNA: TGTGCCAGCAGCTTAACGACAGGGGGCGGAGAGACCCAGTACTTC; CDR3 protein: CASSLTTGGGETQYF
D gene: .; V gene: TRBV5-5; J gene: TRBJ1-4; clone size: .; CDR3 DNA: TGTGCCAGCAGCCCGCCCGGGAGCGCTAATGAAAAACTGTTTTTT; CDR3 protein: CASSPPGSANEKLFF
D gene: TRBD2; V gene: TRBV6-6; J gene: TRBJ2-7; clone size: .; CDR3 DNA: TGTGCCAGCAGTATAACCGGGACTAGCCCCCTGGAGCAGTACTTC; CDR3 protein: CASSITGTSPLEQYF
D gene: .; V gene: TRBV27; J gene: TRBJ1-5; clone size: .; CDR3 DNA: TGTGCCAGCAGTTTTTCGGTGGGAGCTAGCAATCAGCCCCAGCATTTT; CDR3 protein: CASSFSVGASNQPQHF
D gene: TRBD2; V gene: TRBV6-5; J gene: TRBJ2-7; clone size: .; CDR3 DNA: TGTGCCAGCAGCCCTTTGGGAGGGAGCTCCTACGAGCAGTACTTC; CDR3 protein: CASSPLGGSSYEQYF
D gene: .; V gene: TRBV6-6; J gene: TRBJ2-7; clone size: .; CDR3 DNA: TGTGCCAGCAGTTACTCCGACAGATTTTACGAGCAGTACTTC; CDR3 protein: CASSYSDRFYEQYF
D gene: .; V gene: TRBV6-6; J gene: TRBJ2-3; clone size: .; CDR3 DNA: TGTGCCAGCAAGGGAGGGGGAGATACGCAGTATTTT; CDR3 protein: CASKGGGDTQYF
D gene: TRBD1; V gene: TRBV6-5; J gene: TRBJ1-1; clone size: .; CDR3 DNA: TGTGCCAGCAGCACCCCCCGTACAGGGGGCACTGAAGCTTTCTTT; CDR3 protein: CASSTPRTGGTEAFF
D gene: .; V gene: TRBV4-3; J gene: TRBJ1-4; clone size: .; CDR3 DNA: TGCGCCAGCAGCCAAGGCGGCGGCTATAATGAAAAACTGTTTTTT; CDR3 protein: CASSQGGGYNEKLFF
D gene: TRBD2; V gene: TRBV7-8; J gene: TRBJ2-7; clone size: .; CDR3 DNA: TGTGCCAGCAGCGCCAGGACTAGCGGGAGTAGGGACGAGCAGTACTTC; CDR3 protein: CASSARTSGSRDEQYF
D gene: TRBD1; V gene: TRBV5-1; J gene: TRBJ2-1; clone size: .; CDR3 DNA: TGCGCCAGCAGCTCTGACGGACAGGTCTACAATGAGCAGTTCTTC; CDR3 protein: CASSSDGQVYNEQFF
D gene: .; V gene: TRBV11-2; J gene: TRBJ2-1; clone size: .; CDR3 DNA: TGTGCCAGCGAGGTGCGCTCCTACAATGAGCAGTTCTTC; CDR3 protein: CASEVRSYNEQFF
D gene: TRBD1; V gene: TRBV30; J gene: TRBJ2-5; clone size: .; CDR3 DNA: TGTGCCTGGAGTGTAGGACAGGCGAACCAAGAGACCCAGTACTTC; CDR3 protein: CAWSVGQANQETQYF
D gene: TRBD1; V gene: TRBV9; J gene: TRBJ1-3; clone size: .; CDR3 DNA: TGTGCCAGCAGTCGGACAGGATTGAACACCATATATTTT; CDR3 protein: CASSRTGLNTIYF
D gene: .; V gene: TRBV6-5; J gene: TRBJ2-1; clone size: .; CDR3 DNA: TGTGCCAGCAGTTCCGGGACTGACTACAATGAGCAGTTCTTC; CDR3 protein: CASSSGTDYNEQFF
D gene: .; V gene: TRBV4-3; J gene: TRBJ2-1; clone size: .; CDR3 DNA: TGCGCCAGCAGCCAAGCGCTAATATTCGATGAGCAGTTCTTC; CDR3 protein: CASSQALIFDEQFF
D gene: TRBD1; V gene: TRBV29-1; J gene: TRBJ1-2; clone size: .; CDR3 DNA: TGCAGCGTGGCCGAGGGACAGGGGCCGGGAGGCTACACCTTC; CDR3 protein: CSVAEGQGPGGYTF
D gene: .; V gene: TRBV7-9; J gene: TRBJ2-2; clone size: .; CDR3 DNA: TGTGCCAGCAGCTTAGTGGCATCACGGGGCACCGGGGAGCTGTTTTTT; CDR3 protein: CASSLVASRGTGELFF
D gene: .; V gene: TRBV7-8; J gene: TRBJ2-7; clone size: .; CDR3 DNA: TGCGCCAGCAGCCCCCCTAGAGAGTTTACCTCCTACGAGCAGTACTTC; CDR3 protein: CASSPPREFTSYEQYF
D gene: .; V gene: TRBV4-3; J gene: TRBJ1-6; clone size: .; CDR3 DNA: TGCGCCAGCAGCCAAGAGGGGGGACCGCAGAATTCACCCCTCCACTTT; CDR3 protein: CASSQEGGPQNSPLHF
D gene: TRBD2; V gene: TRBV5-4; J gene: TRBJ2-7; clone size: .; CDR3 DNA: TGTGCCAGCAGTCGGACTAGCCCCAACGAGCAGTACTTC; CDR3 protein: CASSRTSPNEQYF
D gene: TRBD2; V gene: TRBV4-1; J gene: TRBJ2-3; clone size: .; CDR3 DNA: TGCGCCAGCAGCCAAGAGGGGCTACGACTAGCGGCTATCACAGATACGCAGTATTTT; CDR3 protein: CASSQEGLRLAAITDTQYF
D gene: .; V gene: TRBV6-5; J gene: TRBJ1-5; clone size: once; CDR3 DNA: TGTGCCAGCAGTTACGGTGGGGGAGGTCAGCCCCAGCATTTT; CDR3 protein: CASSYGGGGQPQHF
D gene: .; V gene: TRBV7-9; J gene: TRBJ2-7; clone size: .; CDR3 DNA: TGTGCCAGCAGCTTCGGTAGCCCCTACGAGCAGTACTTC; CDR3 protein: CASSFGSPYEQYF
D gene: .; V gene: TRBV18; J gene: TRBJ1-2; clone size: .; CDR3 DNA: TGTGCCAGCTCACCGCCGGGGGGCTATGGCTACACCTTC; CDR3 protein: CASSPPGGYGYTF
D gene: TRBD2; V gene: TRBV7-9; J gene: TRBJ2-5; clone size: .; CDR3 DNA: TGTGCCAGCAGCTCGACTAGCGGGATAGAGACCCAGTACTTC; CDR3 protein: CASSSTSGIETQYF